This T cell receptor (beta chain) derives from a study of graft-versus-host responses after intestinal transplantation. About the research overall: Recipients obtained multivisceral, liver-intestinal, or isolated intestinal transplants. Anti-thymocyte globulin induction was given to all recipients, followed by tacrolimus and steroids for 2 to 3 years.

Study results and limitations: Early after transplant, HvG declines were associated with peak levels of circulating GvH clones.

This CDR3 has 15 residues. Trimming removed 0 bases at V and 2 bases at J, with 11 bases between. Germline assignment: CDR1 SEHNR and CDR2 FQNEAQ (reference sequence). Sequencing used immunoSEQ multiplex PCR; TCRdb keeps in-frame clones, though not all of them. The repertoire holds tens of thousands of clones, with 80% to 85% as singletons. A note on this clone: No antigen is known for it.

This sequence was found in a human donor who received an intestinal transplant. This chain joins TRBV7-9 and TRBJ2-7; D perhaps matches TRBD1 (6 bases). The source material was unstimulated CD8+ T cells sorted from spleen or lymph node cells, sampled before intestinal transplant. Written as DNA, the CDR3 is TGTGCCAGCAGCTTAGCGCAGGGGCTCACCTACGAGCAGTACTTC. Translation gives CASSLAQGLTYEQYF. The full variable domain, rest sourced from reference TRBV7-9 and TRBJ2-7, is DTGVSQNPRHKITKRGQNVTFRCDPISEHNRLYWYRQTLGQGPEFLTYFQNEAQLEKSRLLSDRFSAERPKGSFSTLEIQRTEQGDSAMYLCASSLAQGLTYEQYFGPGTRLTVT.